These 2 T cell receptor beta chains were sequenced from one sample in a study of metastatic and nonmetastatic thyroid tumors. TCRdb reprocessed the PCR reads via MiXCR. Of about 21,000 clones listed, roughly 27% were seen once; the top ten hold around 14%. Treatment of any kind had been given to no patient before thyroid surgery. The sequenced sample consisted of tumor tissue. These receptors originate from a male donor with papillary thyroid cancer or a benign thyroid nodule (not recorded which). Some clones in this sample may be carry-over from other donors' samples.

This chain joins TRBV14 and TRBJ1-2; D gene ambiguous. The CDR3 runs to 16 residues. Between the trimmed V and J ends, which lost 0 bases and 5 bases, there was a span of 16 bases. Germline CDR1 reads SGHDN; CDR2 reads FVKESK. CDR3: CASSQDAAPLLYGYTF. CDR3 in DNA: TGTGCCAGCAGCCAAGATGCGGCCCCCTTATTGTATGGCTACACCTTC.

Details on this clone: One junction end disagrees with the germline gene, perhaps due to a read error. CDR3: CDSSETRGNQPQHF. The CDR3 DNA follows: TGTGACAGCAGCGAAACCAGGGGCAATCAGCCCCAGCATTTT. The chain combines TRBV7-2 with TRBJ1-5; a weak D match, TRBD1 (5 bases). This CDR3 region has 14 residues. CDR1 and CDR2 (germline): SGHTA, FQGNSA.